These 12 T cell receptor beta chains were sequenced from one sample in a study of cytomegalovirus exposure and HLA in healthy donors. Use of 60 Vbeta and 13 Jbeta primers characterized the PCR. Measured with immunoSEQ multiplex PCR; TCRdb has only the in-frame clones, and not every one. Of 100,000 or so clones in the sample, about 80% were seen once. Sequencing was carried out using PBMCs. The receptors stem from a man in his forties in good health and CMV-seronegative.

V gene TRBV14 combines with J gene TRBJ2-2; 7 positions agree with TRBD1. The germline V gene has CDR1 SGHDN and CDR2 FVKESK. The CDR3 contains 15 residues. V lost 2 bases to trimming and J lost 1 base; unmatched junction nucleotides: 1. The CDR3 is CASSQRQGNTGELFF. CDR3 in DNA: TGTGCCAGCAGCCAAAGACAGGGGAACACCGGGGAGCTGTTTTTT.

The chain couples TRBV2 to TRBJ2-1; 10 positions match TRBD1. Losses at the gene ends were 6 bases for V and 3 bases for J; bases not matched to a gene: 2. The germline V gene encodes CDR1 SNHLY and CDR2 FYNNEI. This CDR3 contains 14 residues. The CDR3, as DNA: TGTGCCAGCAGAGGACAGGGGGACTACAATGAGCAGTTCTTC. It is translated as CASRGQGDYNEQFF.

J is TRBJ2-2 and V is TRBV7-9, with TRBD2 matching 8 bases. The ends lost 1 base at V and 4 bases at J; junction bases unmatched: 5. The CDR3 has 16 amino acids. Germline V gene sequence: CDR1 SEHNR, CDR2 FQNEAQ (reference sequence). The CDR3 region is CASSLGERGSTGELFF. The CDR3 bases are TGTGCCAGCAGCTTAGGAGAGCGGGGGAGCACCGGGGAGCTGTTTTTT.

This chain links TRBV16 with TRBJ1-6, with D hard to call. Germline CDR1 and CDR2: KGHSY and FQNENV. The CDR3 contains 15 residues. V was clipped by 1 base and J by 9 bases, with 13 bases between them. This CDR3 is CASSQYGLTVSPLHF. The CDR3 DNA is TGTGCCAGCAGCCAATACGGACTTACCGTTTCACCCCTCCACTTT.

This sequence joins TRBV14 and TRBJ1-1, with D possibly being TRBD1 (6 bases). The CDR3 contains 14 residues. The V and J ends lost 1 base and 1 base respectively, with 7 bases between them. From germline, CDR1 is SGHDN and CDR2 FVKESK. CDR3 region: CASSQVDRNTEAFF. CDR3 nucleotides: TGTGCCAGCAGCCAAGTGGACAGGAACACTGAAGCTTTCTTT.

This chain uses TRBV6-1 with TRBJ2-7; TRBD2 matches 7 bases. CDR1 and CDR2 from the germline V gene are MNHNS and SASEGT. The CDR3 is made up of 13 amino acids. Trimming removed 3 bases from V and 2 bases from J; junction bases left unmatched: 1. The CDR3 bases are TGTGCCAGCAGTGAGGGGGGGGCCTACGAGCAGTACTTC. Its protein product is CASSEGGAYEQYF.

V and J are TRBV6-5 and TRBJ1-4; D gene ambiguous. The germline gives CDR1 MNHEY, CDR2 SVGAGI. The CDR3 is 12 residues long. V lost 0 bases to trimming and J lost 8 bases, with 4 bases between them. CDR3 amino acids: CASSYSREKLFF. CDR3 DNA: TGTGCCAGCAGTTACTCTAGAGAAAAACTGTTTTTT.

V and J are TRBV6-5 and TRBJ2-5, with D possibly TRBD2 on 6 matching bases. The V end was cut by 0 bases, the J end by 5 bases, with 13 bases between. There are 15 residues in the CDR3. Germline V gene data show CDR1 as MNHEY and CDR2 as SVGAGI. CDR3 in amino acids: CASSYSTKGRETQYF. CDR3 DNA: TGTGCCAGCAGTTACTCGACAAAGGGGAGGGAGACCCAGTACTTC.

V is TRBV7-2 and J is TRBJ1-1; 9 positions match TRBD1. Germline assignment: CDR1 SGHTA and CDR2 FQGNSA. The CDR3 runs 13 residues. V trimming: 6 bases; J trimming: 8 bases; junction bases outside the gene matches: 7. As DNA, the CDR3 is TGTGCCAGCAGTCGGGGGACAGGGCTCGAAGCTTTCTTT. Translating gives CASSRGTGLEAFF.

J is TRBJ2-7 and V is TRBV7-6, with TRBD1 as a possible D gene (6 bases). V was clipped by 1 base and J by 1 base, with 11 bases between them. This CDR3 spans 15 amino acids. Germline lookup yields CDR1 SGHVS and CDR2 FNYEAQ. DNA for the CDR3: TGTGCCAGCAGCTTAGGATCCGACAGGTCCTACGAGCAGTACTTC. This encodes CASSLGSDRSYEQYF.

The gene calls are TRBV19 and TRBJ2-3; a weak D match, TRBD2 (6 bases). Germline loops: CDR1 LNHDA, CDR2 SQIVND (reference sequence). Trimming took 1 base from V and 4 from J, leaving 21 bases between them. The length of the CDR3 is 18 residues. CDR3 sequence (DNA): TGTGCCAGTAGTATAGGCTCCTCGGGACTCGCGAACCCAGATACGCAGTATTTT. Amino acids: CASSIGSSGLANPDTQYF.

This clone was picked up a small number of times. The rearrangement joins TRBV2 to TRBJ2-2, with D possibly TRBD2 on 6 matching bases. V was clipped by 8 bases and J by 4 bases, with 11 bases between them. The CDR3 sequence is 13 residues long. Germline CDR1 SNHLY, CDR2 FYNNEI. DNA for the CDR3: TGTGCCAGCTCCAGCGGGCCCACCGGGGAGCTGTTTTTT. It yields the protein CASSSGPTGELFF. Together with reference TRBV2 and TRBJ2-2, the CDR3 gives the full variable domain: EPEVTQTPSHQVTQMGQEVILRCVPISNHLYFYWYRQILGQKVEFLVSFYNNEISEKSEIFDDQFSVERPDGSNFTLKIRSTKLEDSAMYFCASSSGPTGELFFGEGSRLTVL.